This T cell receptor (beta chain) was retrieved from a study of control samples from healthy donors and cancer patients. The CDR3 is 16 amino acids. The ends were cut back, 2 bases at V and 1 base at J, with 11 bases in the middle. In germline, CDR1 is KGHSH, CDR2 LQKENI. Repertoires were generated with immunoSEQ multiplex PCR, while TCRdb's copy carries only in-frame clones and drops some. Here the sample spans about 130,000 clones, roughly 94% being singletons. The V gene is TRBV18, the J gene TRBJ2-2; TRBD1 or TRBD2 may be the D gene (5 bases each). This clonotype was sampled from a man aged 30 to 45 in good health. The sample was blood. CDR3 DNA: TGTGCCAGCTCACCAGACGGGGCAGTGAACACCGGGGAGCTGTTTTTT. It codes for CASSPDGAVNTGELFF.